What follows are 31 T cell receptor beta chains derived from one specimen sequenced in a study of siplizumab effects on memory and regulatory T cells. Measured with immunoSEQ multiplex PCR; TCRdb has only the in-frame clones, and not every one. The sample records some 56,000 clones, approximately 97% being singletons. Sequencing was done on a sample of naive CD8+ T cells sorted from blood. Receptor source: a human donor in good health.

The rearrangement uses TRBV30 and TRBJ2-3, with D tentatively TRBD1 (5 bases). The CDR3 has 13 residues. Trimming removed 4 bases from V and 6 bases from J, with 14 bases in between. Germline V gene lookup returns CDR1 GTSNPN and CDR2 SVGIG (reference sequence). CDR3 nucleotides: TGTGCCTGGAACGTAGATAAGGGGGATACGCAGTATTTT. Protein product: CAWNVDKGDTQYF.

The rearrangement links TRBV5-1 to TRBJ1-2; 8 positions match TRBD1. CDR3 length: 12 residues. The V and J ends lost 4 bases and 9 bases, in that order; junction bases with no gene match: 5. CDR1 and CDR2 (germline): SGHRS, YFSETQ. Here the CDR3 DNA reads TGCGCCAGCAGCCAACAGGGGGGCAGCTACACCTTC. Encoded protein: CASSQQGGSYTF. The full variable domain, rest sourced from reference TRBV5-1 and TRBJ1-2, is KAGVTQTPRYLIKTRGQQVTLSCSPISGHRSVSWYQQTPGQGLQFLFEYFSETQRNKGNFPGRFSGRQFSNSRSEMNVSTLELGDSALYLCASSQQGGSYTFGSGTRLTVV.

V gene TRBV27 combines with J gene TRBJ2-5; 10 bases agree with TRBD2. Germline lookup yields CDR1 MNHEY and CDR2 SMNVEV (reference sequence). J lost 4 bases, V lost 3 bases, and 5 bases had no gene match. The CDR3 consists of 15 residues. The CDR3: CASSFSGGSGETQYF. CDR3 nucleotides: TGTGCCAGCAGTTTTAGCGGGGGGAGCGGAGAGACCCAGTACTTC.

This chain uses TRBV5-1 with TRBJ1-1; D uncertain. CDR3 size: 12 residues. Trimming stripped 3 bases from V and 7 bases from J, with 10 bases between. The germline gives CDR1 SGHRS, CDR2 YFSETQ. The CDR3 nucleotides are TGCGCCAGCAGCTATGAGGGCATTGAAGCTTTCTTT. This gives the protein CASSYEGIEAFF.

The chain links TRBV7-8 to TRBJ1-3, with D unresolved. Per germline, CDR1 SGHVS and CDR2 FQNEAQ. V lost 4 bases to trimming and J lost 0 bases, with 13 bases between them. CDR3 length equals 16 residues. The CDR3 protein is CASSSLASSSGNTIYF. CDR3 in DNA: TGTGCCAGCAGCTCATTGGCCAGCAGCTCTGGAAACACCATATATTTT.

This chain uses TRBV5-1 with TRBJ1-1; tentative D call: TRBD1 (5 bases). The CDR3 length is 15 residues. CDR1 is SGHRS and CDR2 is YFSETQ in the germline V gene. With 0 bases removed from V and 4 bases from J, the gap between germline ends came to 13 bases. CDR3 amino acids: CASSLAGGPFTEAFF. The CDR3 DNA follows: TGCGCCAGCAGCTTGGCCGGGGGACCCTTCACTGAAGCTTTCTTT.

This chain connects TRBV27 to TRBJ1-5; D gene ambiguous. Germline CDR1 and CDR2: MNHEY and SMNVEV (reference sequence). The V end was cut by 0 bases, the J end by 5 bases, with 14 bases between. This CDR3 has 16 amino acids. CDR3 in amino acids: CASSLSFRRWDQPQHF. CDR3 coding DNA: TGTGCCAGCAGTTTATCGTTCCGGAGGTGGGATCAGCCCCAGCATTTT.

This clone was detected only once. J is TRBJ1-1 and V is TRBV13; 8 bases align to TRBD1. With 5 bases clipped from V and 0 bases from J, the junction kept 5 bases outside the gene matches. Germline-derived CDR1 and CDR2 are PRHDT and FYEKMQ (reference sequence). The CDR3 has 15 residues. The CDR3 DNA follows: TGTGCCAGCAGCCCCCGACAGGGGTTGAACACTGAAGCTTTCTTT. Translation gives CASSPRQGLNTEAFF.

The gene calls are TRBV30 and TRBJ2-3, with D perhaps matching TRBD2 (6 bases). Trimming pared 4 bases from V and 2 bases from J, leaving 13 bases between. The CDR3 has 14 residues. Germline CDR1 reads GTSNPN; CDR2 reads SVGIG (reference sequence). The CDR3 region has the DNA TGTGCCTGGACCGGGGACTTGCCCACAGATACGCAGTATTTT. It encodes CAWTGDLPTDTQYF. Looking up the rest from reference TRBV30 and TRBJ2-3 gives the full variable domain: SQTIHQWPATLVQPVGSPLSLECTVEGTSNPNLYWYRQAAGRGLQLLFYSVGIGQISSEVPQNLSASRPQDRQFILSSKKLLLSDSGFYLCAWTGDLPTDTQYFGPGTRLTVL.

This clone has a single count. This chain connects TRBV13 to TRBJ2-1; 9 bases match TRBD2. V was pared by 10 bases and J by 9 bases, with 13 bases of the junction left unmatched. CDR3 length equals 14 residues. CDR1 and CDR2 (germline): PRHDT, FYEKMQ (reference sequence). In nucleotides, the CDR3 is TGTGCCACCCATCGGGTTGCGGGAGGGGGTGAGCAGTTCTTC. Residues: CATHRVAGGGEQFF. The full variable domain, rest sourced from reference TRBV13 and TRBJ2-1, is AAGVIQSPRHLIKEKRETATLKCYPIPRHDTVYWYQQGPGQDPQFLISFYEKMQSDKGSIPDRFSAQQFSDYHSELNMSSLELGDSALYFCATHRVAGGGEQFFGPGTRLTVL.

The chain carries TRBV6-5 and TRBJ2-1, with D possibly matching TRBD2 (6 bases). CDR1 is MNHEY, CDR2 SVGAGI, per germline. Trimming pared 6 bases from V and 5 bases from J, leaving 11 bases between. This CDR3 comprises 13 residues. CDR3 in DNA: TGTGCCAGCAGCCCTGGACTACACAATGAGCAGTTCTTC. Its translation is CASSPGLHNEQFF.

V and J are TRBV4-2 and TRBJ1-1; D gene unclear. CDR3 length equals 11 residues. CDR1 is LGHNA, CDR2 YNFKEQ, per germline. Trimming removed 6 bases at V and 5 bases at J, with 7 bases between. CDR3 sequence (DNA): TGTGCCAGCAGTGGCGCGACTGAAGCTTTCTTT. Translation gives CASSGATEAFF.

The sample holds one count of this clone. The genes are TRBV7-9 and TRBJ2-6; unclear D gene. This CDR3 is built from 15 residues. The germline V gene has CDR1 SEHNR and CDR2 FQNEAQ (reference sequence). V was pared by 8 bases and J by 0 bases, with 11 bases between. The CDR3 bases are TGTGCCAGCCGAGGACCTCCCTCTGGGGCCAACGTCCTGACTTTC. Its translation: CASRGPPSGANVLTF.

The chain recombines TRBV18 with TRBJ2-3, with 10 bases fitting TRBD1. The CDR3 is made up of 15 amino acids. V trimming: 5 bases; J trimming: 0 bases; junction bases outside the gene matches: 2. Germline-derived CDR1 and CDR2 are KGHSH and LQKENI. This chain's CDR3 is CASSTDRGSTDTQYF. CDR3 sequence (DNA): TGTGCCAGCTCAACGGACAGGGGGAGCACAGATACGCAGTATTTT.

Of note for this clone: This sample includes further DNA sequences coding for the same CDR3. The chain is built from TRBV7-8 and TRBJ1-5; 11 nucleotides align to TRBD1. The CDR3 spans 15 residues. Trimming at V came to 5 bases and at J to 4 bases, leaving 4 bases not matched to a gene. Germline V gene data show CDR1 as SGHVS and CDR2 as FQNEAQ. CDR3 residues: CASSPGTGGNQPQHF. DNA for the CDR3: TGTGCCAGCAGCCCGGGGACAGGGGGTAATCAGCCCCAGCATTTT.

The CDR3 loop reads CASSVLAGGPTDTQYF. The CDR3 DNA is TGTGCCAGCAGCGTATTAGCGGGAGGGCCCACAGATACGCAGTATTTT. The chain employs TRBV9 and TRBJ2-3; 11 nucleotides agree with TRBD2. The trim removed 1 base at V and 2 bases at J, leaving 3 bases unmatched. The CDR3 is 16 amino acids. Germline values: CDR1 SGDLS, CDR2 YYNGEE.

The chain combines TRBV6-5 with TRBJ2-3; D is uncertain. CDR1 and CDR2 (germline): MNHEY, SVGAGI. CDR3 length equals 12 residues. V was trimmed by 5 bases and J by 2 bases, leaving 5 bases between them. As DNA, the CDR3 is TGTGCCAGCAGTCTCTACACAGATACGCAGTATTTT. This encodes CASSLYTDTQYF.

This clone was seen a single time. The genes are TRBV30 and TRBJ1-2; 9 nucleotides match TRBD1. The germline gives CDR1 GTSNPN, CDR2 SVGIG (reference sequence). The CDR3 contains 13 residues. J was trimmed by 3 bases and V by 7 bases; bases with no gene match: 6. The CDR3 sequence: CAYMGQGDYGYTF. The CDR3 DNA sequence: TGTGCCTACATGGGACAGGGCGACTATGGCTACACCTTC.

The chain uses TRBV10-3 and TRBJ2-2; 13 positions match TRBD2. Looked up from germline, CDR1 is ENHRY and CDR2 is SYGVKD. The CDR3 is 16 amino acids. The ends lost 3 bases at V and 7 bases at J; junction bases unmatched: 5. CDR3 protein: CAISEGLAGADGELFF. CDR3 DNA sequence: TGTGCCATCAGTGAAGGACTAGCGGGAGCGGACGGGGAGCTGTTTTTT.

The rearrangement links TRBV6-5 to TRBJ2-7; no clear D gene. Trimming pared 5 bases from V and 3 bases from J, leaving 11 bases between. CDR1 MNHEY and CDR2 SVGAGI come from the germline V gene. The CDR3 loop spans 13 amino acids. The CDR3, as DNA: TGTGCCAGCAGTAACCACGAAGGCTACGAGCAGTACTTC. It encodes CASSNHEGYEQYF.

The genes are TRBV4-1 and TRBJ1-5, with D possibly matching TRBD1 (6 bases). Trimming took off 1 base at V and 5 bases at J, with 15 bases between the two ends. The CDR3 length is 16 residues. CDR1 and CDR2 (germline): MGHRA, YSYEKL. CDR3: CASSQVVQGRDQPQHF. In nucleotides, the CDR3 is TGCGCCAGCAGCCAAGTGGTACAGGGAAGAGATCAGCCCCAGCATTTT.

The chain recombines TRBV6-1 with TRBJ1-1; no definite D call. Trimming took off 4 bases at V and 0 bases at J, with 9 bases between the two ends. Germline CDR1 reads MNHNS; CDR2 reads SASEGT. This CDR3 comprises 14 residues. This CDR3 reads CASSGSGVNTEAFF. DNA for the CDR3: TGTGCCAGCAGTGGCTCCGGGGTGAACACTGAAGCTTTCTTT.

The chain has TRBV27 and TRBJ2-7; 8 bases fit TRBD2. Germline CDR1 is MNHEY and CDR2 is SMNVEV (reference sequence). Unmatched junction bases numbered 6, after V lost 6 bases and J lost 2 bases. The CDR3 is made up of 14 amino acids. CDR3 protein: CASRERERTYEQYF. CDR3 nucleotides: TGTGCCAGCAGGGAGCGGGAGAGAACCTACGAGCAGTACTTC.

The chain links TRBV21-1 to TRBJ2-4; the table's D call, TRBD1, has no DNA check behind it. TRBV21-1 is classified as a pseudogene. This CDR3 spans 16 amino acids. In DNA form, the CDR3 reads TGTGCCAGCAGCAACGACAGGGGATCGGCCAAAAACATTCAGTACTTC. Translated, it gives CASSNDRGSAKNIQYF.

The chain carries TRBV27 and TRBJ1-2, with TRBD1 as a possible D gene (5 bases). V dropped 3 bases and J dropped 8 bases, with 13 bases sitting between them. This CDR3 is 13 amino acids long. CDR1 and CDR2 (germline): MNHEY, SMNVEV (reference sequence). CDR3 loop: CASSFRGLGGYTF. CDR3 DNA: TGTGCCAGCAGTTTTCGGGGCCTAGGGGGCTACACCTTC.

The CDR3 loop is CSVEGFAQGYGEQYF. The CDR3 DNA follows: TGCAGCGTTGAAGGTTTCGCACAGGGTTATGGCGAGCAGTACTTC. This chain links TRBV29-1 with TRBJ2-7; a possible D gene is TRBD1 (6 bases). The germline V gene has CDR1 SQVTM and CDR2 ANQGSEA. The CDR3 sequence is 15 residues long. V was trimmed by 1 base and J by 6 bases, leaving 19 bases between them.

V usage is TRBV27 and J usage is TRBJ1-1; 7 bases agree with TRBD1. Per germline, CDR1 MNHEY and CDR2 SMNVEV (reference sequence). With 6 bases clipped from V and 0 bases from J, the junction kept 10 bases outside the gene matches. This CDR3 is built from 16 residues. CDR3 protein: CASSRDREFMNTEAFF. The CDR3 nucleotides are TGTGCCAGCAGCCGGGACAGAGAGTTTATGAACACTGAAGCTTTCTTT.

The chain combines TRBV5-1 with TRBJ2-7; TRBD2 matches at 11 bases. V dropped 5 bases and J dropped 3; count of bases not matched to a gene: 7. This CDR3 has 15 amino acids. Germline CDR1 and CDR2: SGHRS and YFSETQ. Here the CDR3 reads CASSSGTSGIYEQYF. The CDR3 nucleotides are TGCGCCAGCAGTTCCGGGACTAGCGGAATCTACGAGCAGTACTTC.

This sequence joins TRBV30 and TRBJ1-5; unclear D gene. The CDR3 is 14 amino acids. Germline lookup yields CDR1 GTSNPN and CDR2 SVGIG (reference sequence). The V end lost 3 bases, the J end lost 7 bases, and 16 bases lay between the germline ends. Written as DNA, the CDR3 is TGTGCCTGGAGCGCAGACGGTCCGGGGCAGCCCCAGCATTTT. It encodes CAWSADGPGQPQHF. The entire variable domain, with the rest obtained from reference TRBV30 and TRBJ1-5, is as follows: SQTIHQWPATLVQPVGSPLSLECTVEGTSNPNLYWYRQAAGRGLQLLFYSVGIGQISSEVPQNLSASRPQDRQFILSSKKLLLSDSGFYLCAWSADGPGQPQHFGDGTRLSIL.

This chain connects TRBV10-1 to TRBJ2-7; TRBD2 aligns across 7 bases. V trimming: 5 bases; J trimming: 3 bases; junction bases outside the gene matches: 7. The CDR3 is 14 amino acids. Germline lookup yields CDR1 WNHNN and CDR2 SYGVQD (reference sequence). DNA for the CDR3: TGCGCCAGCAGTCCCCGGGAGGCGGGCTACGAGCAGTACTTC. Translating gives CASSPREAGYEQYF.

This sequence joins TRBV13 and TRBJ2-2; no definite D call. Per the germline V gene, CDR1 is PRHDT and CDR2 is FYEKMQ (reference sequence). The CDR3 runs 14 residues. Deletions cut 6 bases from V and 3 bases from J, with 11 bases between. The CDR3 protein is CASRRLVDTGELFF. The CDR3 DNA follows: TGTGCCAGCAGAAGGCTAGTAGACACCGGGGAGCTGTTTTTT.